The 19 T cell receptor beta chains listed next were all sequenced from one sample in a study of radiotherapy plus CTLA-4 blockade in lung cancer. TCRdb keeps only in-frame clones here, not all; method: immunoSEQ multiplex PCR. The top ten hold 5.5% to 8% of the sample, which has about 120,000 clones, approximately 90% seen once. The sample consisted of peripheral blood, taken from a patient treated with radiotherapy plus ipilimumab. These TCRs come from a human donor with non-small cell lung cancer that progressed on radiotherapy plus ipilimumab.

The rearrangement links TRBV7-6 to TRBJ2-1; the match to TRBD2 covers 9 bases. V lost 5 bases to trimming and J lost 9 bases; unmatched junction nucleotides: 11. This CDR3 contains 15 residues. Germline values: CDR1 SGHVS, CDR2 FNYEAQ. Here the CDR3 reads CASSPGSGRFAEQFF. In DNA form, the CDR3 reads TGTGCCAGCAGCCCAGGGAGCGGGAGGTTTGCTGAGCAGTTCTTC.

The chain combines TRBV2 with TRBJ2-7; D may be TRBD1 (6 bases). The CDR3 has 12 residues. The germline CDR1 and CDR2 sequences are SNHLY and FYNNEI. V lost 11 bases and J 0 bases, leaving 11 bases between the germline ends. Here the CDR3 DNA reads TGTGCCGGACGGGACAACTCCTACGAGCAGTACTTC. Translated: CAGRDNSYEQYF.

V usage is TRBV19 and J usage is TRBJ2-3, with TRBD2 matching over 8 bases. CDR1 LNHDA and CDR2 SQIVND come from the germline V gene (reference sequence). Unmatched junction bases numbered 5, after V lost 1 base and J lost 2 bases. This CDR3 is 16 amino acids long. CDR3 protein: CASSIVAGGITDTQYF. In DNA form, the CDR3 reads TGTGCCAGTAGTATAGTTGCGGGAGGTATCACAGATACGCAGTATTTT.

The gene calls are TRBV11-2 and TRBJ2-7; 9 bases line up with TRBD1. CDR3 size: 13 residues. From germline, CDR1 is SGHAT and CDR2 FQNNGV. V lost 6 bases, J lost 3 bases, and 3 bases stayed unmatched. CDR3 DNA sequence: TGTGCCAGCAGTGGGACAGGGCTCTACGAGCAGTACTTC. Its translation is CASSGTGLYEQYF.

V gene TRBV19 combines with J gene TRBJ1-1, with 7 bases lining up with TRBD1. Germline V lookup: CDR1 LNHDA, CDR2 SQIVND (reference sequence). This CDR3 has 18 residues. Trimming took 3 bases from V and 1 from J; bases not matched to a gene: 14. CDR3 sequence: CASSMFRGTGTENTEAFF. CDR3 in DNA: TGTGCCAGTAGTATGTTTAGAGGGACCGGGACAGAGAACACTGAAGCTTTCTTT.

The chain recombines TRBV7-8 with TRBJ2-1; weak D call: TRBD1 (6 bases). V lost 5 bases, J lost 5 bases, and 16 bases lay in between. The CDR3 totals 15 residues. The germline V gene has CDR1 SGHVS and CDR2 FQNEAQ. The CDR3 sequence: CASSISSRGNNEQFF. CDR3 nucleotide sequence: TGTGCCAGCAGCATTTCTAGTAGGGGGAACAATGAGCAGTTCTTC.

This sequence joins TRBV19 and TRBJ2-5; D may be TRBD2 (6 bases). Per the germline V gene, CDR1 is LNHDA and CDR2 is SQIVND (reference sequence). The CDR3 covers 14 residues. Trimming removed 8 bases from V and 4 bases from J, with 17 bases in between. This chain's CDR3 is CASGFTSKGETQYF. The CDR3 nucleotides read TGTGCCAGTGGCTTCACTAGCAAGGGAGAGACCCAGTACTTC.

This clone came up once. This sequence joins TRBV30 and TRBJ2-1; TRBD1 might be the D (5 bases). Germline CDR1 and CDR2: GTSNPN and SVGIG (reference sequence). CDR3 length: 12 amino acids. V shed 5 bases and J shed 6 bases, with 11 bases lying between them. CDR3 sequence (DNA): TGTGCCTGGGCCGACAGCTCCAATGAGCAGTTCTTC. Translated: CAWADSSNEQFF.

The chain couples TRBV5-1 to TRBJ2-7, with 9 positions matching TRBD2. The trim removed 4 bases at V and 4 bases at J, leaving 6 bases unmatched. Germline CDR1 reads SGHRS; CDR2 reads YFSETQ. The CDR3 spans 14 residues. The chain's CDR3 is CASSRDSGSYEQYF. Written as DNA, the CDR3 is TGCGCCAGCAGCAGAGATAGCGGGAGTTACGAGCAGTACTTC.

This rearrangement joins TRBV19 to TRBJ1-5; no definite D call. V lost 5 bases and J 6 bases, leaving 8 bases between the germline ends. Germline V gene sequence: CDR1 LNHDA, CDR2 SQIVND (reference sequence). The CDR3 has 12 amino acids. The CDR3 here is CASSSNGQPQHF. Here the CDR3 DNA reads TGTGCCAGTAGTTCCAATGGTCAGCCCCAGCATTTT.

The rearrangement links TRBV29-1 to TRBJ2-1; 11 nucleotides agree with TRBD2. The CDR3 sequence is 14 residues long. Unmatched junction bases numbered 3, after V lost 1 base and J lost 7 bases. The germline gives CDR1 SQVTM, CDR2 ANQGSEA. The chain's CDR3 is CSVEGSSGRNEQFF. The CDR3 DNA is TGCAGCGTTGAAGGGTCTAGCGGGAGGAATGAGCAGTTCTTC.

The V gene is TRBV29-1, the J gene TRBJ1-1; no clear D. Germline V CDR1 and CDR2: SQVTM, ANQGSEA. The ends were cut back, 6 bases at V and 4 bases at J, with 18 bases in the middle. This CDR3 spans 14 amino acids. The DNA for the CDR3 is TGCAGCGTGTACACTAGTGAGGTCCCCACTGAAGCTTTCTTT. Translated: CSVYTSEVPTEAFF.

The rearrangement uses TRBV5-1 and TRBJ2-3; a possible D gene is TRBD2 (5 bases). Trimming cost V 4 bases and J 3 bases, with 12 bases left between them. The CDR3 spans 14 residues. Germline values: CDR1 SGHRS, CDR2 YFSETQ. CDR3 sequence reads: CASSPDSATDTQYF. DNA of the CDR3: TGCGCCAGCAGCCCGGATAGCGCAACAGATACGCAGTATTTT.

The chain joins TRBV7-9 to TRBJ2-3, with TRBD2 matching 9 bases. The CDR3 has 15 amino acids. Germline-derived CDR1 and CDR2 are SEHNR and FQNEAQ (reference sequence). The J segment lost 1 base and the V segment lost 3 bases, leaving 2 bases of the junction unmatched. The CDR3 is CASSLASGGTDTQYF. The CDR3 coding sequence is TGTGCCAGCAGCTTGGCTAGCGGGGGCACAGATACGCAGTATTTT. Supplemented by reference TRBV7-9 and TRBJ2-3, the full variable domain reads DTGVSQNPRHKITKRGQNVTFRCDPISEHNRLYWYRQTLGQGPEFLTYFQNEAQLEKSRLLSDRFSAERPKGSFSTLEIQRTEQGDSAMYLCASSLASGGTDTQYFGPGTRLTVL.

The chain has TRBV2 and TRBJ1-2, with D maybe TRBD1 (6 bases). CDR1 is SNHLY, CDR2 FYNNEI, per germline. V dropped 7 bases and J dropped 0 bases, with 12 bases sitting between them. This CDR3 contains 14 residues. CDR3 in DNA: TGTGCCAGCACAAGACAGGCCACTAACTATGGCTACACCTTC. This sequence encodes CASTRQATNYGYTF.

The chain joins TRBV10-1 to TRBJ2-3, with D possibly being TRBD1 (6 bases). CDR1 is WNHNN, CDR2 SYGVQD, per germline (reference sequence). The CDR3 is made up of 16 amino acids. Trimming shortened V by 3 bases and J by 2 bases, and 15 bases separated the two germline ends. CDR3 bases: TGCGCCAGCAGTGACCCCAGGGGCGGTATCACAGATACGCAGTATTTT. This codes for CASSDPRGGITDTQYF.

The rearrangement links TRBV2 to TRBJ2-5; D might be TRBD1 (6 bases). The end of the DNA fits TRBJ2-7 better, so the J call may be wrong. The CDR3 is 13 amino acids. CDR1 and CDR2 (germline): SNHLY, FYNNEI. The CDR3 loop reads CASVGQSSYEQYF. Written as DNA, the CDR3 is TGTGCCAGCGTAGGACAGAGTTCCTACGAGCAGTACTTC.

J is TRBJ1-2 and V is TRBV6-5; 7 nucleotides line up with TRBD1. Germline loops: CDR1 MNHEY, CDR2 SVGAGI. The length of the CDR3 is 16 residues. The V gene end was trimmed by 4 bases and the J gene end by 0 bases; junction bases not matched to a gene: 8. CDR3 region: CASSSLGQATNYGYTF. Here the CDR3 DNA reads TGTGCCAGCAGTTCTCTCGGACAGGCCACTAACTATGGCTACACCTTC.

The chain couples TRBV12-5 to TRBJ2-3; no firm D call. CDR3 length: 11 amino acids. CDR1 LGHNT and CDR2 FRNRAP come from the germline V gene. The ends were cut back, 3 bases at V and 6 bases at J, with 4 bases in the middle. CDR3: CASGFEDTQYF. As DNA, the CDR3 is TGTGCTAGTGGTTTTGAGGATACGCAGTATTTT. Using reference TRBV12-5 and TRBJ2-3 for the parts outside the CDR3, the full variable domain is DARVTQTPRHKVTEMGQEVTMRCQPILGHNTVFWYRQTMMQGLELLAYFRNRAPLDDSGMPKDRFSAEMPDATLATLKIQPSEPRDSAVYFCASGFEDTQYFGPGTRLTVL.